The entry that follows covers one T cell receptor (beta chain) sequence. This clone was seen only once. Its recognized antigen is unknown. Per-nucleotide qualities are absent, and no much larger clonotype sits a single base away. V loses 1 base of germline sequence and J loses 9 bases, and the interval between the two ends is 13 bases. The germline V gene (reference sequence) specifies LNHDA as CDR1 and SQIVND as CDR2. CDR3 length: 14 amino acids, cysteine to phenylalanine. The kept DNA is CDR3 alone, 42 bases in frame from the first base. The cohort was made up of 500 to 800 healthy bone marrow donors. All cohort members were sampled while nominally healthy, although unrecorded immune exposures were likely present. The donor was CMV seronegative and was included in the group of a few hundred seronegative cohort members. Every donor gave a peripheral blood sample, and the peripheral blood mononuclear cells from that sample were used for TCR beta sequencing. Genomic DNA was extracted from the blood cell samples with the Qiagen DNeasy Blood Extraction Kit.

The data belong to a study of cytomegalovirus exposure and HLA in healthy donors (dated by TCRdb to the late 2010s). Study-wide context: An earlier analysis of about 560 of the donors reported 276 Gb of sequence data and about 120 million unique TCR beta sequences obtained from approximately 180 million T cells. Among roughly 400 genotyped donors of the cohort, an average of about 240,000 unique TCR beta nucleotide sequences were sequenced per donor, roughly a sixth of them non-productive. A later analysis re-examined previously published TCR beta repertoires from roughly 720 donors and added high-resolution HLA genotyping to investigate patterns of TCR occurrence. The study was designed to test whether signatures of past pathogen exposure could be identified by cataloging public T cell receptors. To predict cytomegalovirus infection status, the study brought together high-throughput TCR immunosequencing, statistical association of individual TCRs with disease status, and machine learning. All discovery cohort repertoires had been generated on a single sequencing platform. Four to six DR-DQ haplotypes were handled as single units for association and clustering, since linkage in the cohort was strong. Rather than drawing on any new phenotypic data, the later analysis identified candidate immune exposures from TCR beta sequences and the way those sequences occurred across donors. The study profiled the T cell repertoires of hundreds of subjects by immunosequencing and related them to cytomegalovirus serostatus. Of the roughly 400 genotyped donors, over 70% fell in the genetic ancestry cluster associated with self-reported Caucasian donors. Roughly 300 gigabases of sequencing data and around 85 million unique TCR sequences made up an early release that covered around 640 HLA-typed donors. To decide whether each TCR beta V gene segment behaved as functional or pseudogenic, an earlier analysis of some 570 of the donors relied on high-throughput TCR beta sequencing. HLA typing covered class I and class II loci at four-digit resolution. The number of typed donors differed by locus: 629-630 for A, B, C, DRB1 and DQB1; 500 to 550 for DQA1; 606 for DPA1; and 450 to 480 for DPB1. A later genetic analysis used genome-wide SNP genotypes for 398 of the 666 donors, treating that subset as a discovery cohort. Donor age, sex, ethnicity and CMV serostatus were collected together with the repertoire data. Besides the first cohort of 500 to 700 subjects, a separate validation cohort made up of 120 different subjects was used. Study-wide conclusions, independent of this receptor: Because the 87-base-pair reads could not distinguish some IMGT-functional V segments, including TRBV6-2 and TRBV6-3, those segments were excluded. In a later analysis, TCR association rates were found to vary across HLA loci, with the most associated TCRs seen for DRB1 alleles and the fewest for HLA-C alleles. A few of the identified cytomegalovirus-associated TCR beta chains were confirmed in vitro to be specific for cytomegalovirus antigens. A further reported finding was that TCR beta sequences accurately predicted the HLA-A and HLA-B alleles for most subjects in the first cohort. Most TCR sequences were observed very rarely across donors, whereas some public TCRs were present in many individuals. According to a later genetic analysis, donors in an Asian-associated ancestry cluster had fewer N-insertions in productive TCRs than the approximately 650-donor mean. Because counts were too low, 15 or so rarely observed V segments, including chromosome 9 orphons, were excluded from the earlier analysis of roughly 580 of the donors. The study listed approximately 160 TCR beta chains as associated with cytomegalovirus. This cohort had only TCR beta chains sequenced, and the lack of alpha or paired-chain data limited which features could be detected. In both the original and validation cohorts, the classifier was reported to diagnose cytomegalovirus status with high specificity and sensitivity. According to a later analysis, parvovirus B19, influenza, CMV and Epstein-Barr virus appeared linked to several top co-occurrence clusters. A cluster of highly shared sequence variants was judged likely to be a technical artifact of the sequencing pipeline. CMV serostatus was the only immune exposure information available for the cohort. In a later analysis, HLA-associated TCR beta chains showed more clonal expansion and lower generation probabilities than non-associated chains that were equally common. Strong co-occurrence of HLA alleles, especially DR and DQ, made assigning TCR associations to individual alleles difficult. In an earlier analysis of some 500 of the donors, most TCR beta V segments were observed in productive rearrangements about 87% or about 30% of the time, broadly matching IMGT annotations. It was suggested by the authors that the approach could potentially be generalized to other disease states and immunological phenotypes. Roughly uniform sequencing depth across donors was assumed in presence/absence analyses, although this assumption may not hold. Correlated functional status among segregating V segments might be attributable to linkage disequilibrium, but an unknown experimental factor could not be ruled out. An association between a missense DCLRE1C variant and V-gene and J-gene trimming of TCR beta chains was found in a later genetic analysis and replicated in an independent cohort. A later analysis found that most CMV-associated TCR beta chains appeared HLA-restricted, with HLA associations seemingly driven largely by CMV exposure. At a false discovery rate of 0.05, a later analysis linked 15,000 to 20,000 TCR beta sequences to specific HLA alleles. Because HLA typing was unavailable for some donors at each locus, only the typed subset was used in association tests.

The receptor library was made with the immunoSEQ multiplex PCR assay. For the multiplex PCR, a mixture combining 60 forward primers for TCR Vbeta segments and 13 reverse primers for TCR Jbeta segments was used. The CDR3 region of rearranged TCR beta genes was amplified from genomic DNA by a multiplex PCR assay. Amplified TCR beta libraries were sequenced as 87-base-pair reads on the Illumina HiSeq System. For the original study's pipeline: Across the 670 or so repertoires, a later analysis counted approximately 83 million unique TCR beta chains, 8.5 million to 12 million of which were shared by at least two donors. A nearest-neighbor algorithm error-corrected the raw reads and collapsed the reads into unique sequences, merging closely related sequences to remove PCR and sequencing errors. Alignment of CDR3 sequences to IMGT reference sequences was used to assign V, D and J gene segments. For a sequence to be retained, a match of at least six nucleotides was required to both a V gene segment and a J gene segment. Rearrangements were called productive when the CDR3 lacked stop codons and stayed in frame with V and J; all others were non-productive. Following IMGT convention, CDR3 was defined as the stretch from the second conserved V-encoded cysteine up to the conserved J-encoded phenylalanine. The earlier analysis of about 610 of the donors excluded any sequence lacking an unambiguous match to a single V gene segment. In an earlier analysis of a few hundred of the donors, a V segment was called functional when productive rearrangements were above 56.7%, and segregating when the standard deviation between donors exceeded 5%. To diagnose cytomegalovirus status from the catalog of TCR beta chain sequences, a statistical classification framework was built. In a later analysis, V and J genes were assigned by comparing TCR nucleotide sequences against IMGT/GENE-DB human TR gene sequences. The TCRdist pipeline was used in a later analysis to assign CDR3 sequences and most-parsimonious VDJ recombination scenarios. A later analysis defined each TCR beta chain by its CDR3 amino acid sequence plus V-gene family, and excluded reads lacking a unique V-gene family. To address suspected cross-contamination and a sequencing artifact, a later analysis removed a few hundred highly shared, low-generation-probability nucleotide sequences. In a later analysis, a clonal expansion index for each public chain was calculated from normalized within-repertoire ranks of inferred template counts. Generation probabilities in a later analysis came from a VDJ recombination model fitted to out-of-frame rearrangements, and those results were checked against IGoR. A later analysis scored TCR-TCR, TCR-HLA and TCR-CMV co-occurrence with hypergeometric tests, applying a repertoire-size bias correction to TCR pairs. A later analysis estimated false discovery rates by permuting HLA or CMV assignments 20 times. In a later analysis, co-occurring TCRs were grouped using DBSCAN, with TCRdist sequence similarity added in when clustering inside HLA-allele-positive subsets. Repertoires with fewer than 30,000 or more than 120,000 public chains were left out of co-occurrence clustering, as were a handful of repertoires with anomalous nucleotide sharing. TCRdb's version of the immuneACCESS table is confined to in-frame rearrangements and falls short of the full clone set. An unresolved V gene accounts for under half of the shortfall where checked; the remainder is of unknown origin. D and trimming were read from the DNA, whereas the V and J calls and clone size are those reported in that table. Counted in this sample were 110,000 or so clones; 70% to 80% of them appeared once. Approximately 2.6% of the sample belongs to the ten largest clones.

This clonotype was sampled from a female donor in good health and CMV-seronegative. The V gene is TRBV19 and the J gene is TRBJ2-1, with no confidently assigned D gene. Sequenced sample: PBMCs. This receptor has the CDR3 CASSIGPSGSEQFF. The DNA reads TGTGCCAGTAGTATAGGTCCGTCGGGTTCTGAGCAGTTCTTC.